This is a list of T cell receptor beta chains from one sample in a study of monozygotic twins with inflammatory bowel disease. TCRdb re-called the 5' RACE reads, yielding one record per CDR3 amino acid sequence without DNA. With approximately 300,000 distinct CDR3 sequences in the sample, the ten largest clones hold 5.6%. Sequenced: blood. The origin of the receptors is a human donor with ulcerative colitis or Crohn's disease, or a healthy co-twin of an affected twin (not recorded which). CDR3s include the opening cysteine and the closing phenylalanine or tryptophan. The order of the fields is V gene, J gene, CDR3 length, CDR3 protein.

TRBV6-1	TRBJ1-5	15	CASTRGAYSNQPQHF
TRBV6-1	TRBJ2-7	15	CASSEYGVGVYEQYF
TRBV19	TRBJ2-1	15	CASSIGASSYNEQFF
TRBV7-9	TRBJ1-5	12	CASNLFGQPQHF
TRBV4-3	TRBJ2-1	15	CASSQDVSSYNEQFF
TRBV5-1	TRBJ2-5	18	CASSLAPIPLTLQETQYF
TRBV7-9	TRBJ1-6	13	CASSLGQNSPLHF
TRBV30	TRBJ2-6	17	CAWSVRHGDTGANVLTF
TRBV7-2	TRBJ2-2	14	CASSFVATTGELFF
TRBV5-1	TRBJ2-2	14	CASSFFKGTGELFF
TRBV11-2	TRBJ2-3	18	CASSLTSSGAPSTDTQYF
TRBV5-1	TRBJ2-2	15	CASSRSLALTGELFF
TRBV20-1	TRBJ2-1	15	CSATRDRGQVNEQFF
TRBV5-4	TRBJ1-1	14	CASSFRGGSTEAFF
TRBV3-1	TRBJ2-7	19	CASSQDVPTRRALISEQYF
TRBV5-6	TRBJ2-1	13	CASSPSTDNEQFF
TRBV4-2	TRBJ2-3	15	CASSQWGRFTDTQYF
TRBV7-8	TRBJ1-2	15	CASSFDRGRNYGYTF
TRBV6-1	TRBJ2-7	16	CASSPSPGQGVDEQYF
TRBV5-1	TRBJ2-7	14	CASSLAGLPSEQYF
TRBV6-5	TRBJ2-5	15	CASSYSFKAGETQYF
TRBV11-2	TRBJ2-2	19	CASSLVGQGAAMNTGELFF
TRBV6-1	TRBJ1-5	16	CASTTRAGIADQPQHF
TRBV11-2	TRBJ1-2	16	CASSLDLQSGAYGYTF
TRBV20-1	TRBJ1-6	16	CSARDAQSGGNSPLHF
TRBV19	TRBJ2-7	19	CASSIDRMGQGAHSYEQYF